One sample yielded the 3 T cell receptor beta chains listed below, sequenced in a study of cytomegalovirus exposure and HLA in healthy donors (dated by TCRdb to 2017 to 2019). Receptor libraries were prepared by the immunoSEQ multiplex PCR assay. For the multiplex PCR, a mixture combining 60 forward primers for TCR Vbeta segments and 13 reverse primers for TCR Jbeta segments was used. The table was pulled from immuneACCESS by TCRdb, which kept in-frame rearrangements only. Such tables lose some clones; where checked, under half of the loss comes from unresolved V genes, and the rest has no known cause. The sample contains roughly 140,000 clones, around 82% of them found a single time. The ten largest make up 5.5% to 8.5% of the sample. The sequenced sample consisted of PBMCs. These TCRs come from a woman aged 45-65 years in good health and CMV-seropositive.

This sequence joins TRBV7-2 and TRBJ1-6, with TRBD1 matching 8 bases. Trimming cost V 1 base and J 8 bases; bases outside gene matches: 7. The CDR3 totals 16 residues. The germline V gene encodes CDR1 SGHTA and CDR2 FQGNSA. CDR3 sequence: CASSLEGTGPYSPLHF. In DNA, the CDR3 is TGTGCCAGCAGCTTAGAAGGGACAGGACCATATTCACCCCTCCACTTT.

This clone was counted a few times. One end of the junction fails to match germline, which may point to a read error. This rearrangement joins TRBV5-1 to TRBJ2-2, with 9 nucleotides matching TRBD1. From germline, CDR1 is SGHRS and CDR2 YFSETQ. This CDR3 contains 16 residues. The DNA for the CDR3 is TGCGCCAGCAGCTTCAAACAGGGGGCGAATACCGGGGAGCTGTTTTTT. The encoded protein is CASSFKQGANTGELFF. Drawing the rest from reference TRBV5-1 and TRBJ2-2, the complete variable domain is KAGVTQTPRYLIKTRGQQVTLSCSPISGHRSVSWYQQTPGQGLQFLFEYFSETQRNKGNFPGRFSGRQFSNSRSEMNVSTLELGDSALYLCASSFKQGANTGELFFGEGSRLTVL.

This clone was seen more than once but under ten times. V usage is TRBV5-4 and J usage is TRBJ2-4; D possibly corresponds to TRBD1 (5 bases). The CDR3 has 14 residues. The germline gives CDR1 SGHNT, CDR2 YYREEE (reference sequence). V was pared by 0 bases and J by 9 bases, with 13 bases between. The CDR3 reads CASSLAKGIAIQYF. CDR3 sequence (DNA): TGTGCCAGCAGCTTGGCCAAGGGGATTGCCATTCAGTACTTC.